Below, one T cell receptor (beta chain) is given with its context. Its antigen is currently unknown. Expressed TCRB transcripts were sequenced, since all the RNA that had been isolated was reverse transcribed. The repertoire was sequenced with immunoSEQ multiplex PCR; TCRdb's copy has only in-frame clones and lacks some. The repertoire holds 160,000 or so clones, about 9% seen once, with about 0.65% in the top ten. The data are from a study of beta chain features in type 1 diabetes. Germline CDR1 and CDR2: LGHNA and YNFKEQ. The CDR3 spans 16 residues. Unmatched junction bases numbered 3, after V lost 2 bases and J lost 6 bases. Study-wide findings and caveats: Shorter TCRB CDR3s, moderately but significantly so, were found in Type 1 diabetes patients in all four CD4+ subsets. The question left open here concerned HLA type influencing TCRB rearrangement. Healthy donors had naive, central memory and Treg TCRB repertoires that appeared less similar than those seen among patients.

Sequencing input: central memory CD4+ T cells from blood. V usage is TRBV4-2 and J usage is TRBJ2-1, with 14 nucleotides matching TRBD2. This sequence originates from a woman aged 25-40 years with type 1 diabetes. The CDR3 DNA reads TGTGCCAGCAGCCAAACCGGGACTAGCGGGAGCAATGAGCAGTTCTTC. It translates to CASSQTGTSGSNEQFF.